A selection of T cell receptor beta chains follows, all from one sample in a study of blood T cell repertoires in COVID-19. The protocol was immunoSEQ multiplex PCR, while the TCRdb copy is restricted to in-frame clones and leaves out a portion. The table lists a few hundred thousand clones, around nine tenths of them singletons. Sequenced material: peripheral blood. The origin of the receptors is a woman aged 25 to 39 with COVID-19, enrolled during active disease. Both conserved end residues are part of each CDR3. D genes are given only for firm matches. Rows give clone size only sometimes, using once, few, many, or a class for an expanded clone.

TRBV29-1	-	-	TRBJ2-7	CSGMGPSPYEQYF	TGCAGCGGGATGGGGCCCAGCCCCTACGAGCAGTACTTC
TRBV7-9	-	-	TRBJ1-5	CASSSDRAQPQHF	TGTGCCAGCAGCTCGGACAGAGCACAGCCCCAGCATTTT
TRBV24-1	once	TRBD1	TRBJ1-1	CATSDSRTGDTEAFF	TGTGCCACCAGTGATTCTCGGACAGGGGACACTGAAGCTTTCTTT
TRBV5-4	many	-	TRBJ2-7	CASSSAYEQYF	TGTGCCAGCAGCTCAGCCTACGAGCAGTACTTC
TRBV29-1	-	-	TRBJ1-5	CSVITGLSSNQPQHF	TGCAGCGTAATCACAGGGTTATCGAGCAATCAGCCCCAGCATTTT
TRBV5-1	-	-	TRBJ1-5	CASSLSGLGQPQHF	TGCGCCAGCAGCTTATCAGGGTTGGGTCAGCCCCAGCATTTT
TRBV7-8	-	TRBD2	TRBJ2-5	CASSLVGRAAGETQYF	TGTGCCAGCAGCTTAGTCGGGAGGGCCGCGGGGGAGACCCAGTACTTC
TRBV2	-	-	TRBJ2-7	CASSGGSFTYEQYF	TGTGCCAGCAGTGGGGGCAGTTTCACCTACGAGCAGTACTTC
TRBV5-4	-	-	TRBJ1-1	CASSLADTEAFF	TGTGCCAGCAGCTTGGCCGACACTGAAGCTTTCTTT
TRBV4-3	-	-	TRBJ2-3	CASSQEGLGWGTDTQYF	TGCGCCAGCAGCCAAGAGGGACTCGGGTGGGGCACAGATACGCAGTATTTT
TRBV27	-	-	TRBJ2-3	CASSLIVAASTDTQYF	TGTGCCAGCAGTTTAATAGTAGCTGCTAGCACAGATACGCAGTATTTT
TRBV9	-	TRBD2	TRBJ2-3	CASTDGGSGSGDTQYF	TGTGCCAGCACGGACGGGGGGAGCGGCTCAGGGGATACGCAGTATTTT